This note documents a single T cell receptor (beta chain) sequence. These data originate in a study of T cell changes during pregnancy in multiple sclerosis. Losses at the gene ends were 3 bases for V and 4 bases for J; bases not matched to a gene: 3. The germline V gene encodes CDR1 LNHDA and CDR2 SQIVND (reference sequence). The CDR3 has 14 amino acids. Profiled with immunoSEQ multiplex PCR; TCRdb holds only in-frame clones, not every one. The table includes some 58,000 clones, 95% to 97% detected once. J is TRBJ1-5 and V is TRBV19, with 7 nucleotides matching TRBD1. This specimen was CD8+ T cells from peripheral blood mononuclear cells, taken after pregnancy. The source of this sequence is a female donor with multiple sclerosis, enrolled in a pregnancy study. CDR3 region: CASSITGANQPQHF. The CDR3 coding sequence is TGTGCCAGTAGTATCACAGGGGCAAATCAGCCCCAGCATTTT.